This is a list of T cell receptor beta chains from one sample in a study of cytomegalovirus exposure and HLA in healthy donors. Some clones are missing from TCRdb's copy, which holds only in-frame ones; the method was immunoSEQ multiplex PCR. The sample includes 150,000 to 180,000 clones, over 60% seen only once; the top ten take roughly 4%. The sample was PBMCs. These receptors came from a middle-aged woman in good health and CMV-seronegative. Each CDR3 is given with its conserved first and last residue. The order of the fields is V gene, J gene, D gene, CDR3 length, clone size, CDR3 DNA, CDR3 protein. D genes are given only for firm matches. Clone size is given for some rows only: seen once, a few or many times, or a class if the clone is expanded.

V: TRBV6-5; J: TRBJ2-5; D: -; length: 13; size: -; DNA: TGTGCCAGCAGTCAGGGGAGGGGTAGGGAGCAGTACTTC; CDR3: CASSQGRGREQYF
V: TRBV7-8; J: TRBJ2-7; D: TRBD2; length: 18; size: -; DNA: TGTGCCAGCAGCTCTCAGGCAATTAGCGGGAGGTCCTCCTACGAGCAGTACTTC; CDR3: CASSSQAISGRSSYEQYF
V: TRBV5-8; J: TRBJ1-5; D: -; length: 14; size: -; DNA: TGTGCCAGCAGCGCGCGGGGGGGTGATCAGCCCCAGCATTTT; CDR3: CASSARGGDQPQHF
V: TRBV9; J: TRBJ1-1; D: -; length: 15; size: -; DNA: TGTGCCAGCAGCGGTATTTCGGGGGGGGGCACTGAAGCTTTCTTT; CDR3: CASSGISGGGTEAFF
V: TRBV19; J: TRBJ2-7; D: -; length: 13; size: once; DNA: TGTGCCTCCACCAGGGGATTCGGCTACGAGCAGTACTTC; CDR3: CASTRGFGYEQYF
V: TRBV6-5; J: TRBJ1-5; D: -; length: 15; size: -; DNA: TGTGCCAGCAGTTACCGGGGAGAAGGCAATCAGCCCCAGCATTTT; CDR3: CASSYRGEGNQPQHF
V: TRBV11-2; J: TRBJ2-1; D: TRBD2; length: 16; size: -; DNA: TGTGCCAGCAGCGTCCCGACTAGCGGGGGGGCCAATGAGCAGTTCTTC; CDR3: CASSVPTSGGANEQFF
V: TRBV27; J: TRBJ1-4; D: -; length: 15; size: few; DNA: TGTGCCAGCAGTCCAGGGGCAGGAATTAATGAAAAACTGTTTTTT; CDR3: CASSPGAGINEKLFF
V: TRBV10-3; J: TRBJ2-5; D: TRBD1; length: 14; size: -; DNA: TGTGCCACCGCAAGATTAGACAGGGATGAGACCCAGTACTTC; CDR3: CATARLDRDETQYF
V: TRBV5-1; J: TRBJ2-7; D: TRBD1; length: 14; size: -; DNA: TGCGCCAGCAGCTCCCGGACAGGGGACTACGAGCAGTACTTC; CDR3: CASSSRTGDYEQYF
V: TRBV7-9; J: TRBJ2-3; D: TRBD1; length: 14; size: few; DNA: TGTGCCAGCAACAGACAGGGCCCCACAGATACGCAGTATTTT; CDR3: CASNRQGPTDTQYF
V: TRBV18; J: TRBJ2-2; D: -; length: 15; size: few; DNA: TGTGCCAGCTCAGGTCAGGGTTCGAACACCGGGGAGCTGTTTTTT; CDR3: CASSGQGSNTGELFF
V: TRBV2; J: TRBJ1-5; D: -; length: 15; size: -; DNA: TGTGCCAGCACCTTTGACAGGAACCGCGATCAGCCCCAGCATTTT; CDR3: CASTFDRNRDQPQHF
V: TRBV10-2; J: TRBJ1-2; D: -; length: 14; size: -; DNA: TGCGCCAGCAGTGAACCCGGGACACCGGTCGGCTACACCTTC; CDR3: CASSEPGTPVGYTF
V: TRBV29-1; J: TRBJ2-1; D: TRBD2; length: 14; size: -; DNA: TGCAGCGTTTCTACTAGCGGGAGGGCCGATGAGCAGTTCTTC; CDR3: CSVSTSGRADEQFF
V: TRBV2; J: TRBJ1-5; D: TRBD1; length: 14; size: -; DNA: TGTGCCAGCCGCGACAGGGATAGCAATCAGCCCCAGCATTTT; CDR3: CASRDRDSNQPQHF
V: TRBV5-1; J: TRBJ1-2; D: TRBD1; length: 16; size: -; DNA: TGCGCCAGCAGCCGCTGGTCCAGACAGGGTGAATGGGGCTACACCTTC; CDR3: CASSRWSRQGEWGYTF